The entry below gives a single T cell receptor beta chain sequence along with its context. The data were taken from a study of cytomegalovirus exposure and HLA in healthy donors. The PCR had 60 Vbeta and 13 Jbeta primers. Sequenced by immunoSEQ multiplex PCR; TCRdb stores in-frame clones only, minus some. The sample records about 89,000 clones, around 85% being singletons. Germline CDR1 is SNHLY and CDR2 is FYNNEI. Germline trimming cut 6 bases from V and 3 bases from J; bases unmatched to any gene: 4. The CDR3 has 15 amino acids. The J gene is TRBJ2-3, the V gene TRBV2; 12 bases match TRBD2. The source material was PBMCs. The sequence derives from a middle-aged man in good health and CMV-seropositive. This CDR3 reads CASRASGRGTDTQYF. CDR3 nucleotides: TGTGCCAGCAGGGCTAGCGGGAGGGGAACAGATACGCAGTATTTT. The variable domain in full, completed from reference TRBV2 and TRBJ2-3, reads EPEVTQTPSHQVTQMGQEVILRCVPISNHLYFYWYRQILGQKVEFLVSFYNNEISEKSEIFDDQFSVERPDGSNFTLKIRSTKLEDSAMYFCASRASGRGTDTQYFGPGTRLTVL.